This T cell receptor beta chain was sequenced during a study of OX40 agonist ivuxolimab in advanced cancers. Across the study: An agonistic human IgG2 monoclonal antibody against OX40 (CD134) was given. Melanoma, hepatocellular carcinoma, head and neck or renal cell cancer occurred in dose-escalation patients. The study's findings and limits: Expansion of clones was among the lowest in partial responders at 0.1-3.0 mg/kg. CD8+ T cells (on average) carried more expanded clones than CD4+ T cells.

This clone has a single count. As yet, its antigen is unknown. Germline values: CDR1 SGHRS, CDR2 YFSETQ. The CDR3 has 13 amino acids. V dropped 2 bases and J dropped 5 bases, with 10 bases sitting between them. This table comes from immunoSEQ multiplex PCR, and its TCRdb copy is limited to in-frame clones, with some not included. The sample lists tens of thousands of clones, about 90% occurring once. This TCR was recovered from an adult with an advanced solid tumor such as melanoma, head and neck, liver or kidney cancer. The material sequenced was CD4+ or CD8+ T cells sorted from blood, taken in a trial of the OX40 agonist ivuxolimab. The chain has TRBV5-1 and TRBJ1-1; possible D gene TRBD1, 6 bases. Here the CDR3 reads CASSFPGETEAFF. CDR3 nucleotide sequence: TGCGCCAGCAGCTTTCCAGGGGAGACTGAAGCTTTCTTT.